The 21 T cell receptor beta chains below all came from one sample that was sequenced in a study of T cell responses to AZD1222 COVID-19 vaccine. TCRdb keeps only in-frame clones here, not all; method: immunoSEQ multiplex PCR. The sample records over 70,000 clones, about 88% being singletons. Sequencing was performed on peripheral blood, taken 28 days after the second AZD1222 dose. These receptors all stem from an adult who received the AZD1222 COVID-19 vaccine.

The V and J genes are TRBV18 and TRBJ2-1, with TRBD1 matching over 12 bases. The length of the CDR3 is 17 residues. The V segment lost 0 bases and the J segment 8 bases; nucleotides outside the gene matches: 8. Per the germline V gene, CDR1 is KGHSH and CDR2 is LQKENI. Here the CDR3 DNA reads TGTGCCAGCTCACCACCATGGGACAGGGGGCGTCGGGATGAGCAGTTCTTC. It is translated as CASSPPWDRGRRDEQFF.

J is TRBJ2-7 and V is TRBV9; perhaps D is TRBD1 or TRBD2 (5 bases each). This CDR3 comprises 14 residues. Germline values: CDR1 SGDLS, CDR2 YYNGEE. V dropped 0 bases and J dropped 7 bases, with 14 bases sitting between them. CDR3 DNA sequence: TGTGCCAGCAGCGTAGGGTCTTCTTGGGGGGAGCAGTACTTC. Translating gives CASSVGSSWGEQYF.

The V call is TRBV11-1, the J call TRBJ2-3; no firm D call. V lost 5 bases and J lost 0, with 9 bases in between. Germline V gene data show CDR1 as SGHAT and CDR2 as FQDESV (reference sequence). The CDR3 is 14 amino acids. The CDR3 region is CASSTIPSTDTQYF. In DNA, the CDR3 is TGTGCCAGCAGCACCATCCCGAGCACAGATACGCAGTATTTT.

The V and J genes are TRBV27 and TRBJ1-2, with D maybe TRBD1 (6 bases). With 3 bases removed from V and 3 bases from J, the gap between germline ends came to 11 bases. CDR1 is MNHEY, CDR2 SMNVEV, per germline (reference sequence). This CDR3 is built from 14 residues. CDR3 DNA sequence: TGTGCCAGCAGTTTCCTCCGGACAGACTATGGCTACACCTTC. Amino acid sequence: CASSFLRTDYGYTF.

The chain carries TRBV9 and TRBJ2-1; 11 nucleotides line up with TRBD2. The V gene's germline CDR1 is SGDLS and CDR2 YYNGEE. V trimming: 4 bases; J trimming: 7 bases; junction bases outside the gene matches: 4. The CDR3 totals 14 residues. CDR3 nucleotides: TGTGCCAGCAGCTCCTTAGCGGGGGGGAATGAGCAGTTCTTC. The encoded protein is CASSSLAGGNEQFF.

This clone has only a few counts. The rearrangement links TRBV9 to TRBJ2-3; 7 bases are shared with TRBD1. Losses at the gene ends were 5 bases for V and 6 bases for J; bases not matched to a gene: 9. CDR3 length: 14 amino acids. CDR1 is SGDLS, CDR2 YYNGEE, per germline. CDR3 bases: TGTGCCAGCAGTCGGGACAGTAATATGGATACGCAGTATTTT. Amino acids: CASSRDSNMDTQYF.

This rearrangement joins TRBV7-9 to TRBJ2-2; D perhaps matches TRBD1 (5 bases). Germline V gives CDR1 SEHNR, CDR2 FQNEAQ (reference sequence). CDR3 size: 13 residues. The V end lost 7 bases, the J end lost 4 bases, and 10 bases lay between the germline ends. The CDR3 region is CASMGRGTGELFF. In DNA, the CDR3 is TGTGCCAGCATGGGAAGGGGCACCGGGGAGCTGTTTTTT.

CDR3 protein: CASSQPSGRTNEQFF. Here the CDR3 DNA reads TGTGCCAGCAGTCAGCCTAGCGGGAGGACCAATGAGCAGTTCTTC. The chain links TRBV7-3 to TRBJ2-1; 11 nucleotides agree with TRBD2. V lost 6 bases, J lost 6 bases, and 7 bases stayed unmatched. Germline V gene data show CDR1 as SGHTA and CDR2 as FQGTGA. The CDR3 has 15 residues.

The rearrangement uses TRBV5-1 and TRBJ2-3; 7 bases agree with TRBD1. Unmatched junction bases numbered 11, after V lost 4 bases and J lost 0 bases. This CDR3 is 17 amino acids long. Germline-derived CDR1 and CDR2 are SGHRS and YFSETQ. For the CDR3, the DNA is TGCGCCAGCAGCATAGGGACAGCTCCCACGAGCACAGATACGCAGTATTTT. It encodes CASSIGTAPTSTDTQYF.

The V call is TRBV7-2, the J call TRBJ2-5; 12 nucleotides align to TRBD2. Germline V lookup: CDR1 SGHTA, CDR2 FQGNSA. The CDR3 is made up of 16 amino acids. Trimming removed 1 base from V and 5 bases from J; junction bases left unmatched: 5. Here the CDR3 DNA reads TGTGCCAGCAGCTTAGGTCCTAGCGGGAGGGGGGAGACCCAGTACTTC. Translation: CASSLGPSGRGETQYF.

The V call is TRBV4-1, the J call TRBJ2-1, with a possible D match to TRBD1 (5 bases). The CDR3 is 15 amino acids. The V gene lost 2 bases and the J gene lost 2 bases, with 10 bases spanning the gap. Germline V gives CDR1 MGHRA, CDR2 YSYEKL. CDR3 DNA: TGCGCCAGCAGCCAATTGGACAACGCCTACAATGAGCAGTTCTTC. Translation: CASSQLDNAYNEQFF.

J is TRBJ2-1 and V is TRBV2, with D tentatively TRBD2 (7 bases). The germline CDR1 and CDR2 sequences are SNHLY and FYNNEI. The CDR3 loop spans 14 amino acids. The V end was cut by 5 bases, the J end by 9 bases, with 17 bases between. CDR3 DNA: TGTGCCAGCAGTCGCGGTAAGGGGGGGAGTGAGCAGTTCTTC. Translation gives CASSRGKGGSEQFF.

This sequence joins TRBV28 and TRBJ2-2; weak D call: TRBD1 (6 bases). V was clipped by 6 bases and J by 1 base, with 15 bases between them. Germline assignment: CDR1 MDHEN and CDR2 SYDVKM. The CDR3 totals 16 residues. The CDR3 nucleotides are TGTGCCAGCAGCACCCCCTACAGGGTGAACACCGGGGAGCTGTTTTTT. Translated, it gives CASSTPYRVNTGELFF.

This chain joins TRBV5-4 and TRBJ2-7; D ambiguous. Trimming left V 0 bases short and J 3 bases short, with 7 bases between. CDR1 and CDR2 from the germline V gene are SGHNT and YYREEE (reference sequence). CDR3 length: 13 residues. The CDR3 nucleotides are TGTGCCAGCAGCTTGGAGGCTGGCTACGAGCAGTACGTC. The encoded protein is CASSLEAGYEQYV.

This rearrangement joins TRBV5-6 to TRBJ2-2, with no clear D. This CDR3 is 15 amino acids long. The germline CDR1 and CDR2 sequences are SGHDT and YYEEEE. With 0 bases removed from V and 2 bases from J, the gap between germline ends came to 8 bases. CDR3 loop: CASSLEDGNTGELFF. The CDR3, as DNA: TGTGCCAGCAGCTTGGAGGACGGAAACACCGGGGAGCTGTTTTTT.

This clone showed up just once. The J gene is TRBJ2-2, the V gene TRBV3-1 (or the pseudogene TRBV3-2); D gene unclear. Germline CDR1 reads LGHDT; CDR2 reads YNNKEL (reference sequence). The CDR3 totals 16 residues. V was pared by 4 bases and J by 6 bases, with 18 bases between. The CDR3 protein is CASSPQRITGPGELFF. The CDR3 nucleotides read TGTGCCAGCAGCCCTCAGAGGATTACGGGCCCCGGGGAGCTGTTTTTT.

The chain recombines TRBV28 with TRBJ2-3; the match to TRBD1 covers 7 bases. V was clipped by 5 bases and J by 4 bases; unmatched bases: 9. Per germline, CDR1 MDHEN and CDR2 SYDVKM. The CDR3 loop spans 15 amino acids. CDR3 in amino acids: CASSPPGQRADTQYF. The CDR3 coding sequence is TGTGCCAGCAGTCCACCGGGACAGAGGGCAGATACGCAGTATTTT. The whole variable domain, remainder taken from reference TRBV28 and TRBJ2-3, is DVKVTQSSRYLVKRTGEKVFLECVQDMDHENMFWYRQDPGLGLRLIYFSYDVKMKEKGDIPEGYSVSREKKERFSLILESASTNQTSMYLCASSPPGQRADTQYFGPGTRLTVL.

The rearrangement joins TRBV5-6 to TRBJ2-7; D is ambiguous. V lost 3 bases to trimming and J lost 4 bases, with 8 bases between them. The germline V gene encodes CDR1 SGHDT and CDR2 YYEEEE. CDR3 length: 12 amino acids. CDR3 nucleotide sequence: TGTGCCAGCAGCTCATATAATTACGAGCAGTACGTC. Protein: CASSSYNYEQYV.

The chain recombines TRBV5-1 with TRBJ1-3; D is uncertain. The CDR3 has 16 amino acids. Germline V gives CDR1 SGHRS, CDR2 YFSETQ. The V end was cut by 0 bases, the J end by 2 bases, with 12 bases between. CDR3 region: CASSLAGPSTGNTIYF. The CDR3 coding sequence is TGCGCCAGCAGCTTGGCTGGCCCCTCCACTGGAAACACCATATATTTT.

The rearrangement links TRBV7-3 to TRBJ2-1, with 11 nucleotides matching TRBD2. CDR3 length: 15 residues. Germline CDR1 reads SGHTA; CDR2 reads FQGTGA. Trimming at V came to 0 bases and at J to 10 bases, leaving 5 bases not matched to a gene. Here the CDR3 reads CASSLTPASGGEQFF. CDR3 nucleotide sequence: TGTGCCAGCAGCTTAACACCCGCTAGCGGGGGGGAGCAGTTCTTC.

V gene TRBV3-1 (or the pseudogene TRBV3-2) combines with J gene TRBJ2-7, with TRBD2 matching 11 bases. The CDR3 is 15 residues long. The germline V gene encodes CDR1 LGHDT and CDR2 YNNKEL (reference sequence). V dropped 4 bases and J dropped 2; count of bases not matched to a gene: 4. CDR3 DNA sequence: TGTGCCAGCAGCCTGGGACTAGCGGCCACCTACGAGCAGTACTTC. Protein sequence: CASSLGLAATYEQYF.